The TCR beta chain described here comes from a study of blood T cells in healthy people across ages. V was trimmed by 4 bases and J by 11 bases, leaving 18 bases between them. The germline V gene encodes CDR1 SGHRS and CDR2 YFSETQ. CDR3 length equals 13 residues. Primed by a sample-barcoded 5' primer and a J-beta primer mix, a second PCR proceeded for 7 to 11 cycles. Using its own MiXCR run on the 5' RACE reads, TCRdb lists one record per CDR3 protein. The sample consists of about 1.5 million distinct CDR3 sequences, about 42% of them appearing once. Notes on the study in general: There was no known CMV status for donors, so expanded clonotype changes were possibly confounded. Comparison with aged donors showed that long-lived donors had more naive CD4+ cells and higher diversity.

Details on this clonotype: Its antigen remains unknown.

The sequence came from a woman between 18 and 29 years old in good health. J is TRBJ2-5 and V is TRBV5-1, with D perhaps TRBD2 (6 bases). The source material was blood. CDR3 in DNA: TGCGCCAGCAGCCGGGAGCCTCAGGATGAGCAGTACTTC. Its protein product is CASSREPQDEQYF.